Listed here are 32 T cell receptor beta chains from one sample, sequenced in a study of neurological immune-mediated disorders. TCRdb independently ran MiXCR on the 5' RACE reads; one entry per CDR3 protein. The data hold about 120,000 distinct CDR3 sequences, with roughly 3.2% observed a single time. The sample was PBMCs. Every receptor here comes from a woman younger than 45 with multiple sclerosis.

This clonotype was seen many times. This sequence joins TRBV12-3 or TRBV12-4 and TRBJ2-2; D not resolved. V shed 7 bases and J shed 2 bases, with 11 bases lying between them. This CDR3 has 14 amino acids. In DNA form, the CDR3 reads TGTGCCAGCACCCCCGGCCATAACACCGGGGAGCTGTTTTTT. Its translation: CASTPGHNTGELFF.

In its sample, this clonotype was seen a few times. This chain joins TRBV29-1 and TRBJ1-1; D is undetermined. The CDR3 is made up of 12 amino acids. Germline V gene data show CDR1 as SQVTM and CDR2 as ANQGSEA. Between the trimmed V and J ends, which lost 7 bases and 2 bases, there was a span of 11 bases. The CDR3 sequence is CSDLTVNTEAFF. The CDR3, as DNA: TGCAGCGACCTCACGGTAAACACTGAAGCTTTCTTT.

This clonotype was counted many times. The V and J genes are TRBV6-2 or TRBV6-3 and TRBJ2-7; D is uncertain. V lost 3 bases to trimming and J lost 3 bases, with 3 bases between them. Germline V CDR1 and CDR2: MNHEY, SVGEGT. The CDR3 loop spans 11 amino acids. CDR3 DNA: TGTGCCAGCAGTTATCTCTACGAGCAGTACTTC. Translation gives CASSYLYEQYF.

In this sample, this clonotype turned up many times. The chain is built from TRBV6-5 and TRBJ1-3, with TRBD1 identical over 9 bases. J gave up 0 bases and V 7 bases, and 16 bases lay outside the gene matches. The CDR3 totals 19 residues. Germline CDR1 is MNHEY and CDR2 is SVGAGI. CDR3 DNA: TGTGCCAGCACCCCGAGGGCTACAGGGGGCTTTCTCTCTGGAAACACCATATATTTT. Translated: CASTPRATGGFLSGNTIYF.

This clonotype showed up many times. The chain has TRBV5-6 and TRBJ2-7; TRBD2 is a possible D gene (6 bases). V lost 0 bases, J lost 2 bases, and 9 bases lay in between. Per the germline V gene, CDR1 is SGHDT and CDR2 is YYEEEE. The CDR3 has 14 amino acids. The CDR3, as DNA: TGTGCCAGCAGCTTGGTGGGGACTCCCTACGAGCAGTACTTC. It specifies CASSLVGTPYEQYF.

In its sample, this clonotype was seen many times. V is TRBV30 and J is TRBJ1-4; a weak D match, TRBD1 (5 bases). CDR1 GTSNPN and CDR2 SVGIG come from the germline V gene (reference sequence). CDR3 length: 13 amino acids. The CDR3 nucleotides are TGTGCTTCAGAGCCGGGGGATAATGAAAAACTGTTTTTT. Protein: CASEPGDNEKLFF.

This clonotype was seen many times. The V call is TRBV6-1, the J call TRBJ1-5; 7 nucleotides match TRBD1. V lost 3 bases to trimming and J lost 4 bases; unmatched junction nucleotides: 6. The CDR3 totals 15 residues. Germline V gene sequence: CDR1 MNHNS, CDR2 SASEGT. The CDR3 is CASSDGTVPNQPQHF. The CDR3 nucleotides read TGTGCCAGCAGTGATGGGACAGTTCCTAATCAGCCCCAGCATTTT.

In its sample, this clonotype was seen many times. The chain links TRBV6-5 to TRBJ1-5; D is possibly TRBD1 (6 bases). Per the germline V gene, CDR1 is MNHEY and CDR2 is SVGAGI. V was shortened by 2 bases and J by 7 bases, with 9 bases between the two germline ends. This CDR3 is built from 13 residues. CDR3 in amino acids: CASSYVGGQPQHF. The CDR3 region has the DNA TGTGCCAGCAGTTACGTAGGGGGACAGCCCCAGCATTTT.

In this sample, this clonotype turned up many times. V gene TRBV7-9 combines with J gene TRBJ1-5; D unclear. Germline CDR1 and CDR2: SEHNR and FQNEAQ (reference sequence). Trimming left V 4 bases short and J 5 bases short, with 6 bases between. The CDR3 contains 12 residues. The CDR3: CASSSPYQPQHF. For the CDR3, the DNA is TGTGCCAGCAGCTCGCCTTATCAGCCCCAGCATTTT.

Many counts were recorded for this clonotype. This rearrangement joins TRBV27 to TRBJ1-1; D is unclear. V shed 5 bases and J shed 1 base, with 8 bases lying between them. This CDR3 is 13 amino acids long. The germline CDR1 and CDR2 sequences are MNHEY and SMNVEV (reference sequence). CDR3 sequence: CASSRTANTEAFF. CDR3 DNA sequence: TGTGCCAGCAGTCGCACGGCGAACACTGAAGCTTTCTTT.

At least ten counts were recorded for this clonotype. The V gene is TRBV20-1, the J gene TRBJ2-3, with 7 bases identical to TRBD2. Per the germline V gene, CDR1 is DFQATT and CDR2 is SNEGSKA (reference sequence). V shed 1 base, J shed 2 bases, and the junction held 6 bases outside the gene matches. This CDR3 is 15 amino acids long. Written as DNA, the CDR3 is TGCAGTGCTAGAGTAACAGCGGGGATCACAGATACGCAGTATTTT. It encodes CSARVTAGITDTQYF.

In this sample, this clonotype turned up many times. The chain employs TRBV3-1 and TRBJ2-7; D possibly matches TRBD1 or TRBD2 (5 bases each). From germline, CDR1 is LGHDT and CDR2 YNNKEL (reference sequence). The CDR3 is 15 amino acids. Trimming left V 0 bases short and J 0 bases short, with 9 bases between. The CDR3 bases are TGTGCCAGCAGCCAAGATCGGGGCCGCTCCTACGAGCAGTACTTC. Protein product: CASSQDRGRSYEQYF.

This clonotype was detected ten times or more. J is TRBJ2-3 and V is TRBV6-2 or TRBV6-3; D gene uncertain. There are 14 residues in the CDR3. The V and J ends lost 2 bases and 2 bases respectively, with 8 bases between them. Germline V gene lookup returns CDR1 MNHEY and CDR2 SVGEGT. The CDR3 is CASSYGGITDTQYF. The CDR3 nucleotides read TGTGCCAGCAGTTACGGTGGGATCACAGATACGCAGTATTTT.

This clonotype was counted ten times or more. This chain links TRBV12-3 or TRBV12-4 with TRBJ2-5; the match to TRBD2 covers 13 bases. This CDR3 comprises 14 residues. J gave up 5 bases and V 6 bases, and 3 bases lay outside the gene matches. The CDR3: CASSRTSGSETQYF. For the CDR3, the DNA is TGTGCCAGCAGCCGGACTAGCGGGAGTGAGACCCAGTACTTC.

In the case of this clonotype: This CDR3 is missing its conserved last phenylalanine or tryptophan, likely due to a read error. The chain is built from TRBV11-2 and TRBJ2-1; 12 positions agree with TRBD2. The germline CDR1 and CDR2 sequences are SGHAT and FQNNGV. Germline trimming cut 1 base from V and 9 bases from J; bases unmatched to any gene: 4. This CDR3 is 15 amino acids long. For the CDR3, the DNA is TGTGCCAGCAGCTTAGGACTAGCGGGAGTTTTTGAGCAGTTCAAC. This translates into CASSLGLAGVFEQFN.

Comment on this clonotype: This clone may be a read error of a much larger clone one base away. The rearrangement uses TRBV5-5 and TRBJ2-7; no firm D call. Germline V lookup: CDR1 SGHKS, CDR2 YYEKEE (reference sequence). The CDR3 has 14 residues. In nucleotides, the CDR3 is TGTGCCAACAGCTTGTTGGCGGATCCCTACGAGCAGTACTTC. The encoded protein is CANSLLADPYEQYF.

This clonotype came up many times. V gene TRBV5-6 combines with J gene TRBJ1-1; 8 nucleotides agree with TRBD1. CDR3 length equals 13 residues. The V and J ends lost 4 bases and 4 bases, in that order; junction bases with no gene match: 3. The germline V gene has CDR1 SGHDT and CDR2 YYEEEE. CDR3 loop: CASSPGTGTEAFF. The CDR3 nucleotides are TGTGCCAGCAGCCCAGGGACAGGCACTGAAGCTTTCTTT.

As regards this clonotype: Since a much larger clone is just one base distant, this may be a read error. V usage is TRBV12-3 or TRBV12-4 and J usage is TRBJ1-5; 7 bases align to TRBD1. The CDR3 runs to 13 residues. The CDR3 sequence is CASSRGGKGAQNF. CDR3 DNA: TGTGCCAGCAGCAGGGGGGGAAAAGGAGCCCAGAATTTT.

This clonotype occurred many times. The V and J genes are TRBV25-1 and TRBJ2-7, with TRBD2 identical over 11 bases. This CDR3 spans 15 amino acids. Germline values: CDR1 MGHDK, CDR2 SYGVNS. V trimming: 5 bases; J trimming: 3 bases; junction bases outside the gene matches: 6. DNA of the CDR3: TGTGCCAGCAGTCCCGGGACTAGCGGATACTACGAGCAGTACTTC. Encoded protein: CASSPGTSGYYEQYF.

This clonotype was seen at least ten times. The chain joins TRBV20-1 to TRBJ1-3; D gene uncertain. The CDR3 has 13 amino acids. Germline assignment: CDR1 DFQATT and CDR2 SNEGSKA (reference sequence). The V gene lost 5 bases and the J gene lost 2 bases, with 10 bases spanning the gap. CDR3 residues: CSAGKTAGNTIYF. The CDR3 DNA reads TGCAGTGCTGGAAAGACGGCTGGAAACACCATATATTTT.

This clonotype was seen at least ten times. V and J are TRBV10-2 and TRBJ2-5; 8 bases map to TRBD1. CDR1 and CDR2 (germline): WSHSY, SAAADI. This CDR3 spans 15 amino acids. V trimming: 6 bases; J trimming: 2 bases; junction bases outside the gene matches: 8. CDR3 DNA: TGCGCCAGCAGGGAACAGGGGGGCGGGCAAGAGACCCAGTACTTC. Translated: CASREQGGGQETQYF.

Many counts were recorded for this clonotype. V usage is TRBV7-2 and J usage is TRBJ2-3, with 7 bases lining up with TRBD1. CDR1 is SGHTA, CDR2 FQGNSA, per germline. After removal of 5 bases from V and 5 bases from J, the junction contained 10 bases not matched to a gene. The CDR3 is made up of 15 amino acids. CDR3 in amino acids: CASSPHRGDGDTQYF. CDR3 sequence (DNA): TGTGCCAGCAGCCCCCACAGGGGAGATGGAGATACGCAGTATTTT.

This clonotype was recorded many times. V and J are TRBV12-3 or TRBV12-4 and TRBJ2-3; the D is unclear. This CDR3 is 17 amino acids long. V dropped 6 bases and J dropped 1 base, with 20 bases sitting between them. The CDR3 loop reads CASSPLVGVLGTDTQYF. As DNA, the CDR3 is TGTGCCAGCAGCCCCCTTGTAGGAGTGTTAGGCACAGATACGCAGTATTTT.

CDR3 DNA sequence: TGTGCCACCAGGATGGAGGGGTACGAGCAGTACTTC. Its protein product is CATRMEGYEQYF. The rearrangement links TRBV15 to TRBJ2-7; the D gene is possibly TRBD2 (6 bases). The CDR3 spans 12 residues. The germline V and J ends were trimmed by 6 bases and 4 bases, with 10 bases remaining between them. From germline, CDR1 is LNHNV and CDR2 YYDKDF (reference sequence).

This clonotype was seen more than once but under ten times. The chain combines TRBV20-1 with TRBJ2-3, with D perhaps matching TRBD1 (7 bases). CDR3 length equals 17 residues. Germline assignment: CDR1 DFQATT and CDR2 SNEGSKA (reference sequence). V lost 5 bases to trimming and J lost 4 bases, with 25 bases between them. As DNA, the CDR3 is TGCAGTGCTGCCAGCGGAAGGGGGGCCAGGGGGGCAGATACGCAGTATTTT. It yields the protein CSAASGRGARGADTQYF.

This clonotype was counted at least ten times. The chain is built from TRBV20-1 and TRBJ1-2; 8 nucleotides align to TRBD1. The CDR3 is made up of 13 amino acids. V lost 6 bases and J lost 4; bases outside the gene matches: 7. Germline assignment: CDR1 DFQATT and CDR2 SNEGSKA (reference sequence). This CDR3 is CSAPGQGSYGYTF. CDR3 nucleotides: TGCAGTGCCCCCGGACAGGGTTCCTATGGCTACACCTTC.

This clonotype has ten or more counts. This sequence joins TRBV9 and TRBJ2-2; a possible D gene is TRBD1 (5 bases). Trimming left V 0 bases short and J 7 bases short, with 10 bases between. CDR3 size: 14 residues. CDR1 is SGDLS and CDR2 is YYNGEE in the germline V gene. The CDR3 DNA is TGTGCCAGCAGCGTAGCAGGGCCGGTCGGGGAGCTGTTTTTT. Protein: CASSVAGPVGELFF.

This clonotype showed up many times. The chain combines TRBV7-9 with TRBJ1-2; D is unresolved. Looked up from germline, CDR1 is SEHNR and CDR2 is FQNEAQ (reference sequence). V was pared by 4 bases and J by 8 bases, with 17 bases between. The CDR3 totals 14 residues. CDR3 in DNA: TGTGCCAGCAGCTCTGGCCGAGATCTATGGGGCTACACCTTC. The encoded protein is CASSSGRDLWGYTF.

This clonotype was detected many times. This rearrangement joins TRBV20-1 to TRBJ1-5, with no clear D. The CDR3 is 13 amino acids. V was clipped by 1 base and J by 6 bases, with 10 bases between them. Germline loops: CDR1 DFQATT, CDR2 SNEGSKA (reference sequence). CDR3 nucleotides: TGCAGTGCTAGAGGGAAAGGAGGTCAGCCCCAGCATTTT. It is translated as CSARGKGGQPQHF.

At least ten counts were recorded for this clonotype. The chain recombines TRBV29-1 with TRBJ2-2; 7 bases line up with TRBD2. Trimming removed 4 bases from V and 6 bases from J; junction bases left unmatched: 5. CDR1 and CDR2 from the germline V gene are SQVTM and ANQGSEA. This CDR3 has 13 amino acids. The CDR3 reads CSVGGGSSGELFF. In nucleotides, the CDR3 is TGCAGCGTTGGGGGGGGTTCTTCCGGGGAGCTGTTTTTT.

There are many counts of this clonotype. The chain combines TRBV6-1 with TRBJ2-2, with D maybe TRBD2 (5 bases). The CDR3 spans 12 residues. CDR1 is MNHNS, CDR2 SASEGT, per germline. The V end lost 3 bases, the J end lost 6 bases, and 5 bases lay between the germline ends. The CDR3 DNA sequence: TGTGCCAGCAGTGACGGGGCCGGGGAGCTGTTTTTT. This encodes CASSDGAGELFF.

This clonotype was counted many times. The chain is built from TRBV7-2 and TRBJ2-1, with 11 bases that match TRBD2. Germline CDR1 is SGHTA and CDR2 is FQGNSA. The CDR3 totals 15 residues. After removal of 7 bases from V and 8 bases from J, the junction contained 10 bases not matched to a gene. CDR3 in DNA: TGTGCCAGCAACCCTAGCGGGGGGACAAGAGATGAGCAGTTCTTC. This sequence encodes CASNPSGGTRDEQFF.